This T cell receptor (beta chain) is from a study of blood T cells in healthy people across ages. At the level of the study: Capture via template switching afforded approximately one barcoded beta molecule per two T cells. General study findings and limits: TCR beta diversity, measured per million T cells, fell in a roughly linear way with age.

A remark on this clonotype: Its antigen is as yet unknown.

A J-beta primer mix and a sample-barcoded 5' primer were used in a second PCR of roughly 6 to 11 cycles. Through a template-switch adaptor with 12 random nucleotides, each cDNA molecule received a tag. TCRdb independently ran MiXCR on the 5' RACE reads; one entry per CDR3 protein. Of roughly 2 million distinct CDR3 sequences in the sample, 49% are singletons; the top ten hold 2.1%. The origin of this receptor is a woman between 40 and 55 years old in good health. Specimen: blood.

The CDR3 bases are TGTGCCAGCAGCGTAGGGGGGGGTCCTTCATTGAATGAGCAGTACTTC. This sequence encodes CASSVGGGPSLNEQYF. The chain carries TRBV9 and TRBJ2-5, with TRBD2 identical over 7 bases. This CDR3 spans 16 amino acids. Per germline, CDR1 SGDLS and CDR2 YYNGEE. Unmatched junction bases numbered 16, after V lost 0 bases and J lost 11 bases.